This T cell receptor beta chain was retrieved from a study of blood T cell repertoires in COVID-19. Overall study: The study drew acute and convalescent COVID-19 samples from the United States, Italy and Spain. T cells, B-cell-depleted T cells, or PBMCs supplied cDNA or gDNA.

Authors' data handling: Researchers report that nucleated cell counts were estimated from reference gene primer amplification. The method was immunoSEQ multiplex PCR; TCRdb's version includes in-frame clones alone and lacks a portion of them. V, J and clone size reflect that table, while D and trimming were determined from the DNA. The repertoire has over 150,000 clones, approximately 80% of them found once; the top ten carry 9.1%. There are a few counts of this clone. Trimming at V came to 3 bases and at J to 7 bases, leaving 11 bases not matched to a gene. Germline CDR1 is MNHEY and CDR2 is SVGAGI. The CDR3 length is 16 residues.

The sample consisted of peripheral blood. This rearrangement joins TRBV6-5 to TRBJ1-2, with TRBD1 matching 10 bases. The sequence came from an elderly woman with active or convalescent COVID-19. The CDR3 here is CASSYSETGGAGGYTF. The CDR3 bases are TGTGCCAGCAGTTATTCTGAGACAGGGGGCGCCGGTGGCTACACCTTC.